This T cell receptor (beta chain) was documented in a study of CXCR3-negative and CXCR3-positive naive CD8 T cells. The germline gives CDR1 MGHRA, CDR2 YSYEKL. CDR3 length: 14 residues. In preparing the TRB cDNA libraries, 5' RACE with UMI labels was used. TCRdb derives one entry per CDR3 protein from the 5' RACE reads, leaving out DNA. This sample's table reports 41,000 or so distinct CDR3 sequences. Its frequency marks this clonotype as medium-sized (0.01 to 0.1%). Sequenced: naive CXCR3- CD8+ T cells from blood. As for subset: CD45RO-CCR7+CD27+CD95- naive CD8+ T cells lacking CXCR3 (TNR3-). This chain connects TRBV4-1 to TRBJ2-7. This sequence was found in a human donor in good health. Some clones in this sample may be carry-over from other donors' samples. This CDR3 reads CASSQPGVSYEQYF.